The text below deals with one T cell receptor beta chain. Its antigen remains unidentified. Base qualities were left out, and no much larger clone turns up one base away. Using the deep immunoSEQ assay, multiplex PCR amplified TCR CDR3 regions from genomic DNA. Extracted genomic DNA from each cell subset was distributed evenly across all wells of several immunoSEQ 96-well plates, and each plate was treated as a replicate. Each replicate PCR for sorted subsets received about 210 ng genomic DNA, equal to roughly 29,000 T cell genomes. Purified libraries were measured with a Qubit 3.0 fluorometer, size-checked on a Bioanalyzer 2100, and measured again with the KAPA Library Quantification kit. A separate single-read 150-cycle Illumina NextSeq 550 flow cell was used to sequence each immunoSEQ 96-well plate. The paper's data handling went like this. Because the immunoSEQ output included only junctional sequences and no quality scores, the filtering could not be the same as the filtering used for full-length reads. Sequences were annotated with PyIR, a Python wrapper for IgBLAST v1.9, and V/J genes and CDR3 were assigned using IMGT germline references. Any read was removed if the V/J assignment was weak (E-value above 1e-6), the CDR3 was missing, or the read contained stop codons, out-of-frame junctions, or ambiguous translated residues. A V3J clonotype was defined by an identical inferred V gene, J gene, and CDR3 amino acid sequence. Percentage overlap between repertoires was calculated by dividing the number of shared unique clonotypes by the size of the smaller repertoire. Richness of each repertoire was evaluated using RTK rarefaction, the Chao1 estimator, and Recon v2.1 estimates of unobserved clonotypes. Generation probabilities for all TCRbeta clonotypes obtained by the gDNA method from a handful of donors were computed using OLGA. Not all clones reach the TCRdb copy of this immuneACCESS table, which keeps in-frame sequences only. Checked studies attribute under half of the gap to unresolved V genes and leave the rest unexplained. That table furnishes V, J and clone size, whereas the DNA furnished D and trimming. The table for this sample lists roughly 2,500,000 clones; 80% to 95% of them were counted only once. Of the sample, roughly 0.39% falls within the top ten clones.

The donors were healthy, HIV-negative adults who had no recently reported acute infections or vaccinations. All donors were Caucasian adults living in Nashville, Tennessee, USA. Magnetic negative selection was used to enrich CD4+ T cells, after which naive cells were positively selected on CD45RA and the negative fraction became the memory subset. After blood collection by leukapheresis, PBMCs were isolated using Ficoll-Histopaque density gradient centrifugation and then cryopreserved in the vapor phase of liquid nitrogen. Purity and quantity of every magnetically sorted T cell population were checked by analytical flow cytometry. From each sorted fraction, genomic DNA was isolated and quantified by UV absorbance on a Nanodrop 2000c. These data belong to a study of shared clonotypes between healthy human individuals (TCRdb year 2020). With regard to the full study: Two women and a few men aged 18 to 49 years were included in the cohort. Per donor, three plates each were used for CD4 naive and CD4 memory, two for CD8 naive, and one for CD8 memory. To estimate repertoire size and how much clonotypes are shared between individuals, the study performed deep sequencing of blood TCR repertoires from a few healthy adults. To increase sequencing depth and limit assay-specific biases, different laboratories used diverse techniques to prepare libraries and sequence TCR repertoires. Leukapheresis yielded between about 0.8 and 9.5 billion PBMCs per donor.

Study-level results and caveats: Sampling was restricted to blood, and TCR repertoires in tissues likely differ from the TCR repertoires found in blood. Approximately 5% of naive CD4, 3% to 3.5% of naive CD8, roughly 2.5% of memory CD4, and approximately 0.4% of memory CD8 clonotypes were shared across a few donors. Larger estimated clonotype richness was generally found for naive subsets than for memory subsets. Even with the large sequencing depth, rarefaction of the sorted-subset datasets indicated that sequencing was incomplete. Pairwise subsampling led to the expectation that sequencing depth would affect the degree of clonotype sharing among donors. Compared with non-shared clonotypes, clonotypes shared by all four sorted-subset donors had higher generation probabilities. The genetic and exposure-history diversity represented was limited by the small number of donors.

This clonotype was obtained from a man younger than 30 in good health. Some clones in this sample may be carry-over from other donors' samples. Sequenced: naive CD4+ T cells from PBMCs. Read against the paper, the sample's cell subset or site label means: CD45RA+ positively selected.

The nucleotide sequence reads TGTGCCAGCAGTTACGCTCAAAACACTGAAGCTTTCTTT. It codes for CASSYAQNTEAFF. The chain links TRBV2 with TRBJ1-1, with the D gene too uncertain to name. From cysteine to phenylalanine, the CDR3 is 13 amino acids long. The read is trimmed to its CDR3 DNA, 39 bases read in frame from base 1. At the junction V is shortened by 5 bases and J by 2 bases, with 9 bases in between. Sequences SNHLY (CDR1) and FYNNEI (CDR2) are obtained from the germline V gene.